A selection of T cell receptor beta chains follows, all from one sample in a study of blood T cell repertoires in COVID-19. The table came from immunoSEQ multiplex PCR; TCRdb's copy has only in-frame clones and leaves some out. Among fewer than 55,000 clones listed, roughly 84% were seen once. The sequenced sample was peripheral blood. These receptors originate from a man in his fifties with acute or convalescent COVID-19. Both conserved end residues are part of each CDR3.

j_gene,v_gene,len,CDR3aa
TRBJ2-1,TRBV5-1,15,CASNPQGAFYNEQFF
TRBJ2-5,TRBV5-1,15,CASSLGGRWQETQYF
TRBJ2-7,TRBV5-6,13,CASSLDVDYEQYF
TRBJ1-1,TRBV30,14,CAWSSSMGGTEAFF
TRBJ1-4,TRBV5-1,15,CASSLAPGGDEKLFF
TRBJ2-7,TRBV28,14,CASSSTRGPGEQYF
TRBJ2-7,TRBV7-2,13,CASSSLAGYEQYF
TRBJ2-1,TRBV3-1/TRBV3-2,16,CASSSDWRASGVEQFF
TRBJ2-7,TRBV7-9,16,CASSNSGSDTFYEQYF
TRBJ1-2,TRBV6-2/TRBV6-3,16,CASSYKRTGGGYGYTF
TRBJ1-4,TRBV28,15,CASSPPRTTNEKLFF
TRBJ1-2,TRBV7-8,15,CASSLSTEKVYGYTF
TRBJ1-6,TRBV2,16,CASRSPQGAYNSPLHF
TRBJ2-1,TRBV11-2,15,CASSLRQLSYNEQFF
TRBJ1-6,TRBV7-9,14,CASSPDRLRAALHF
TRBJ2-1,TRBV7-7,15,CASSAGQLFYNEQFF
TRBJ2-1,TRBV4-1,14,CASSLGLAGGEQFF
TRBJ2-1,TRBV10-3,14,CAIRASGGDNEQFF
TRBJ1-2,TRBV4-1,15,CASSQLPGAGYGYTF
TRBJ2-7,TRBV7-6,15,CASSLGAGYTYEQYF
TRBJ1-3,TRBV19,14,CASLRGNSGNTIYF
TRBJ1-4,TRBV30,14,CAWTQQGAFEKLFF
TRBJ1-2,TRBV30,14,CAWRGGATNYGYTF
TRBJ2-7,TRBV12-2,13,CASRLVGLYEQYF
TRBJ2-3,TRBV10-3,13,CAIKAGSTDTQYF
TRBJ1-2,TRBV5-4,11,CASSFGYGYTF
TRBJ2-5,TRBV5-5,13,CASSQTGVETQYF
TRBJ2-1,TRBV6-6,13,CASIQGGYNEQFF
TRBJ1-2,TRBV20-1,11,CSAMTGFGYTF
TRBJ1-2,TRBV2,14,CASSRQGADYGYTF
TRBJ1-2,TRBV30,14,CAWSWAGSDYGYTF
TRBJ2-7,TRBV6-5,14,CASSYSLAAYEQYF
TRBJ2-6,TRBV18,17,CASSPTTGGAGANVLTF
TRBJ1-1,TRBV11-2,13,CASRIGGNTEAFF
TRBJ2-3,TRBV4-1,18,CASSLRLAGGTSTDTQYF
TRBJ2-7,TRBV6-1,15,CASSEGDILNYEQYF
TRBJ1-4,TRBV28,15,CASRLSDGTGKKLFF
TRBJ2-3,TRBV10-1,21,CASSESMGGQGWDSSTDTQYF
TRBJ2-1,TRBV14,16,CASSQLLASTYNEQFF
TRBJ2-3,TRBV4-1,12,CASSPRKDTQYF
TRBJ2-1,TRBV5-1,14,CASCWAGGLNEQFF
TRBJ2-7,TRBV7-9,14,CASSPRAIEYEQYF
TRBJ1-2,TRBV10-1,12,CASRANGYGYTF
TRBJ2-1,TRBV30,16,CAWSVLWRNSYNEQFF
TRBJ2-7,TRBV28,14,CASSWGGLAYEQYF
TRBJ1-2,TRBV24-1,15,CATSDSQGFLPGYTF
TRBJ2-7,TRBV9,13,CASSRDSSYEQYF
TRBJ2-1,TRBV3-1/TRBV3-2,12,CASSQDYREQFF
TRBJ2-1,TRBV3-1/TRBV3-2,14,CASRVTSGGNEQFF
TRBJ2-2,TRBV27,16,CASSVLAGVTPGELFF
TRBJ2-6,TRBV11-3,20,CASSPRLRGETSSGANVLTF
TRBJ1-2,TRBV27,15,CASSSPDGGIYGYTF
TRBJ2-3,TRBV18,14,CASSPQRPDSLQYF
TRBJ2-4,TRBV10-2,15,CASSGGTGGKNIQYF
TRBJ1-5,TRBV5-6,13,CASSLLGNQPQHF
TRBJ1-6,TRBV7-9,18,CASTQGVSGFIRNSPLHF
TRBJ2-2,TRBV18,16,CASSTTGGSYTGELFF
TRBJ2-7,TRBV9,14,CASSVGTTTYEQYF
TRBJ1-6,TRBV19,14,CATEGVNSGSPLHF